This TCR beta chain was sequenced for a study of cytomegalovirus exposure and HLA in healthy donors. About the study: Most genotyped donors, 65% to 85% of fewer than 400, had Caucasian-associated genetic ancestry.

The germline V gene encodes CDR1 LGHNA and CDR2 YNFKEQ. Trimming stripped 5 bases from V and 1 base from J, with 21 bases between. The CDR3 is 17 residues long. PCR was performed using 60 Vbeta and 13 Jbeta primers. TCRdb keeps only in-frame clones here, not all; method: immunoSEQ multiplex PCR. The sample records some 110,000 clones, 65% to 75% being singletons. V and J are TRBV4-2 and TRBJ2-7; weak D call: TRBD1 (6 bases). The receptor comes from a woman aged 45-60 years in good health and CMV-seropositive. Sample: PBMCs. The CDR3 is CASSSTTKGVGSYEQYF. CDR3 DNA sequence: TGTGCCAGCAGCTCAACGACTAAGGGGGTAGGTTCCTACGAGCAGTACTTC.